The 8 T cell receptor beta chains below were found in one sample sequenced in a study of OX40 agonist ivuxolimab in advanced cancers. Generated by immunoSEQ multiplex PCR, the TCRdb table keeps only in-frame clones and is missing some. The sample gives about 28,000 clones, roughly 82% of which show up once; 25% is in the top ten. This material consisted of CD4+ or CD8+ T cells sorted from blood, taken in a trial of the OX40 agonist ivuxolimab. The receptors were gathered from an adult with an advanced solid tumor such as melanoma, head and neck, liver or kidney cancer.

The chain employs TRBV11-2 and TRBJ2-1; D remains unclear. Germline-derived CDR1 and CDR2 are SGHAT and FQNNGV. V was shortened by 0 bases and J by 5 bases, with 11 bases between the two germline ends. The CDR3 is 15 residues long. The CDR3 DNA reads as TGTGCCAGCAGCTTAGAGGCCAGAGTCCACAATGAGCAGTTCTTC. It yields the protein CASSLEARVHNEQFF. The variable domain in full, completed from reference TRBV11-2 and TRBJ2-1, reads EAGVAQSPRYKIIEKRQSVAFWCNPISGHATLYWYQQILGQGPKLLIQFQNNGVVDDSQLPKDRFSAERLKGVDSTLKIQPAKLEDSAVYLCASSLEARVHNEQFFGPGTRLTVL.

The chain links TRBV13 to TRBJ2-5; possible D gene TRBD1, 6 bases. The CDR3 length is 12 residues. Germline-derived CDR1 and CDR2 are PRHDT and FYEKMQ (reference sequence). V was cut by 5 bases and J by 2 bases, with 6 bases left in between. CDR3 sequence (DNA): TGTGCCAGCAGCGGACAGCAAGAGACCCAGTACTTC. Amino acids: CASSGQQETQYF.

CDR3 DNA sequence: TGTGCCAGCAGTATGCAGGGGGGAAACACCATATATTTT. As protein: CASSMQGGNTIYF. The gene calls are TRBV27 and TRBJ1-3, with D maybe TRBD1 (6 bases). The ends were cut back, 5 bases at V and 4 bases at J, with 9 bases in the middle. CDR1 and CDR2 (germline): MNHEY, SMNVEV (reference sequence). The CDR3 totals 13 residues.

V and J are TRBV19 and TRBJ2-7; 7 bases are a match to TRBD2. Germline CDR1 and CDR2: LNHDA and SQIVND (reference sequence). The CDR3 loop spans 13 amino acids. V was pared by 3 bases and J by 6 bases, with 5 bases of the junction left unmatched. The CDR3 region has the DNA TGTGCCAGTAGTATTATGCGGGAGTCCGAGCAGTACTTC. It translates to CASSIMRESEQYF.

The chain uses TRBV4-1 and TRBJ2-1, with D hard to call. The CDR3 spans 13 residues. With 0 bases removed from V and 7 bases from J, the gap between germline ends came to 7 bases. Germline loops: CDR1 MGHRA, CDR2 YSYEKL. CDR3 sequence: CASSQDLGNEQFF. CDR3 bases: TGCGCCAGCAGCCAAGACTTGGGGAATGAGCAGTTCTTC.

The rearrangement links TRBV2 to TRBJ2-2, with D possibly matching TRBD2 (5 bases). Between the trimmed V and J ends, which lost 6 bases and 4 bases, there was a span of 15 bases. The germline gives CDR1 SNHLY, CDR2 FYNNEI. This CDR3 has 15 residues. CDR3 residues: CASSEGVWGTGELFF. The CDR3 coding sequence is TGTGCCAGCAGCGAGGGTGTCTGGGGCACCGGGGAGCTGTTTTTT.

The V gene is TRBV4-1, the J gene TRBJ2-5, with a tentative D call TRBD1 (6 bases). Germline CDR1 is MGHRA and CDR2 is YSYEKL. V was pared by 4 bases and J by 5 bases, with 17 bases between. The CDR3 extends over 15 amino acids. CDR3 bases: TGCGCCAGCAGCCCCATGTCCAGGGGCGAGGAGACCCAGTACTTC. Encoded protein: CASSPMSRGEETQYF.

The chain combines TRBV5-1 with TRBJ1-1, with D perhaps matching TRBD1 (5 bases). Germline assignment: CDR1 SGHRS and CDR2 YFSETQ. The CDR3 is made up of 12 amino acids. V lost 5 bases, J lost 10 bases, and 15 bases lay in between. The CDR3 reads CASRGDEFLAFF. CDR3 DNA: TGCGCCAGCAGGGGGGACGAGTTTTTAGCTTTCTTT.